The 20 T cell receptor beta chains listed next were all sequenced from one sample in a study of blood T cells in healthy people across ages. Then a second PCR, running about 6 to 12 cycles, was carried out with a sample-barcoded 5' primer and a J-beta primer mix. TCRdb processed the 5' RACE reads anew with MiXCR; each CDR3 protein has one entry. The data show around 850,000 distinct CDR3 sequences, about 34% seen once. The sample taken for sequencing was blood. All receptors derive from a man between 18 and 35 years old in good health.

Note on this clonotype: This sequence may be a read error, since a much larger clone differs from it by one base. The chain employs TRBV4-3 and TRBJ2-1; 12 bases are a match to TRBD2. The CDR3 sequence is 15 residues long. CDR1 is LGHNA, CDR2 YSLEER, per germline. The V and J ends lost 4 bases and 11 bases, in that order; junction bases with no gene match: 9. The CDR3 region is CASSPRTSGDDKQFF. Here the CDR3 DNA reads TGCGCCAGCAGCCCACGGACTAGCGGGGACGATAAGCAGTTCTTC.

The chain employs TRBV27 and TRBJ2-7; 9 nucleotides agree with TRBD1. The germline gives CDR1 MNHEY, CDR2 SMNVEV (reference sequence). V was clipped by 6 bases and J by 1 base; unmatched bases: 7. This CDR3 is built from 15 residues. The CDR3 protein is CASSHTGQGSYEQYF. The CDR3 DNA reads TGTGCCAGCAGCCATACGGGACAGGGATCCTACGAGCAGTACTTC.

The rearrangement links TRBV5-1 to TRBJ1-2; TRBD1 agrees at 10 bases. The V gene's germline CDR1 is SGHRS and CDR2 YFSETQ. Trimming cost V 1 base and J 4 bases; bases outside gene matches: 7. CDR3 size: 16 residues. This CDR3 reads CASSLLGTGASYGYTF. CDR3 nucleotides: TGCGCCAGCAGCTTGCTGGGGACAGGGGCCTCCTATGGCTACACCTTC.

The rearrangement uses TRBV29-1 and TRBJ1-2; D possibly corresponds to TRBD1 (6 bases). CDR1 and CDR2 (germline): SQVTM, ANQGSEA. V lost 6 bases, J lost 2 bases, and 10 bases lay in between. The CDR3 length is 12 residues. In nucleotides, the CDR3 is TGCAGCGTCCGGGACACCAACTATGGCTACACCTTC. This codes for CSVRDTNYGYTF.

The rearrangement joins TRBV6-5 to TRBJ1-2, with no clear D. V gave up 5 bases and J gave up 1 base, with 8 bases separating them. This CDR3 has 13 residues. Per the germline V gene, CDR1 is MNHEY and CDR2 is SVGAGI. The CDR3 reads CASSVGLNYGYTF. CDR3 nucleotide sequence: TGTGCCAGCAGTGTCGGACTTAACTATGGCTACACCTTC.

This sequence joins TRBV20-1 and TRBJ2-1; 7 nucleotides agree with TRBD1. This CDR3 has 15 residues. The junction had 7 bases not matched to a gene; V was cut back by 5 bases and J by 0 bases. The germline CDR1 and CDR2 sequences are DFQATT and SNEGSKA (reference sequence). CDR3 DNA: TGCAGTGCTGTAGGCGGACAGGACTCCTACAATGAGCAGTTCTTC. Its protein is CSAVGGQDSYNEQFF.

This clonotype came up a few times. J is TRBJ1-1 and V is TRBV20-1, with no clear D. In germline, CDR1 is DFQATT, CDR2 SNEGSKA (reference sequence). CDR3 length: 15 residues. V was cut by 3 bases and J by 1 base, with 15 bases left in between. The CDR3: CSASGGGFRNTEAFF. DNA for the CDR3: TGCAGTGCTAGTGGAGGCGGTTTCAGGAACACTGAAGCTTTCTTT.

At least ten counts were recorded for this clonotype. The chain employs TRBV3-1 and TRBJ2-1; 12 bases fit TRBD2. CDR3 length: 15 amino acids. V was clipped by 4 bases and J by 5 bases; unmatched bases: 3. Germline CDR1 reads LGHDT; CDR2 reads YNNKEL (reference sequence). This CDR3 is CASSRRLAGDNEQFF. In DNA form, the CDR3 reads TGTGCCAGCAGCCGCAGACTAGCGGGGGACAATGAGCAGTTCTTC.

This clonotype was counted only a few times. The V gene is TRBV6-1, the J gene TRBJ1-1; D ambiguous. The germline gives CDR1 MNHNS, CDR2 SASEGT. This CDR3 contains 14 residues. V lost 5 bases to trimming and J lost 4 bases, with 14 bases between them. The CDR3 region is CASSPQRVSTEAFF. The DNA of the CDR3 is TGTGCCAGCAGTCCCCAGCGGGTGAGCACTGAAGCTTTCTTT.

J is TRBJ2-7 and V is TRBV30; D not resolved. The CDR3 has 13 residues. From germline, CDR1 is GTSNPN and CDR2 SVGIG (reference sequence). The V and J ends lost 3 bases and 7 bases respectively, with 16 bases between them. The CDR3 DNA sequence: TGTGCCTGGAGCGTGTTATCCTACAATGAGCAGTACTTC. It specifies CAWSVLSYNEQYF.

As DNA, the CDR3 is TGTGCCAGCAAGACAGGGGGCACAATCGTTCAGTACTTC. This translates into CASKTGGTIVQYF. This rearrangement joins TRBV6-2 or TRBV6-3 to TRBJ2-7; 10 nucleotides match TRBD1. The CDR3 runs 13 residues. The V gene's germline CDR1 is MNHEY and CDR2 SVGEGT. V lost 7 bases and J lost 10; bases outside the gene matches: 10.

There are many counts of this clonotype. The rearrangement uses TRBV6-5 and TRBJ2-3, with TRBD1 matching over 9 bases. The trim removed 4 bases at V and 9 bases at J, leaving 5 bases unmatched. The CDR3 extends over 13 amino acids. CDR1 is MNHEY and CDR2 is SVGAGI in the germline V gene. The CDR3 DNA reads as TGTGCCAGCAGTTCTACAGGGGGCCGCACGCAGTATTTT. Protein product: CASSSTGGRTQYF.

V and J are TRBV4-3 and TRBJ2-1; 7 positions agree with TRBD1. Per germline, CDR1 LGHNA and CDR2 YSLEER. Trimming took 8 bases from V and 2 from J; bases not matched to a gene: 12. This CDR3 comprises 16 residues. CDR3 sequence (DNA): TGCGCCAGCGGCTTCCAACCGACAGGGCCCTACAATGAGCAGTTCTTC. Translating gives CASGFQPTGPYNEQFF.

The V gene is TRBV4-3, the J gene TRBJ2-2; 8 positions match TRBD1. V lost 0 bases to trimming and J lost 6 bases; unmatched junction nucleotides: 3. The germline V gene encodes CDR1 LGHNA and CDR2 YSLEER. The CDR3 is made up of 15 amino acids. The CDR3 bases are TGCGCCAGCAGCCAAGAGGACAGGGCGGCCGGGGAGCTGTTTTTT. This translates into CASSQEDRAAGELFF.

For this clonotype: Given a much more abundant clone one base away, this may be a read error. The chain employs TRBV15 and TRBJ2-5; D unclear. The DNA end is a closer match to TRBJ2-7, so the J assignment may be wrong. In germline, CDR1 is LNHNV, CDR2 YYDKDF (reference sequence). CDR3 size: 15 residues. The CDR3: CATSRDAGPSYEQYF. The CDR3 nucleotides are TGTGCCACCAGCAGAGATGCTGGACCGAGCTACGAGCAGTACTTC.

The chain links TRBV20-1 to TRBJ1-5, with 10 bases fitting TRBD1. V lost 0 bases and J lost 4; bases outside the gene matches: 12. Looked up from germline, CDR1 is DFQATT and CDR2 is SNEGSKA (reference sequence). The CDR3 has 18 residues. CDR3 sequence (DNA): TGCAGTGCTAGAGATACAACACCCGGGACAGGGGTGAATCAGCCCCAGCATTTT. This encodes CSARDTTPGTGVNQPQHF.

This sequence joins TRBV20-1 and TRBJ2-1, with 9 bases matching TRBD2. Germline trimming cut 1 base from V and 5 bases from J; bases unmatched to any gene: 6. The CDR3 loop spans 15 amino acids. In germline, CDR1 is DFQATT, CDR2 SNEGSKA (reference sequence). The CDR3 DNA reads TGCAGTGCTAGAGCGGGGACTAGCATCCACAATGAGCAGTTCTTC. Amino acid sequence: CSARAGTSIHNEQFF.

A remark on this clonotype: Being one base from a much bigger clone, this may be a read error. The chain uses TRBV12-3 or TRBV12-4 and TRBJ1-2, with TRBD1 matching over 9 bases. The CDR3 extends over 14 amino acids. This chain's CDR3 is CASSVRQGGYGCTF. The CDR3 coding sequence is TGTGCCAGCAGTGTGAGACAGGGGGGCTATGGCTGCACCTTC.

The sample holds many counts of this clonotype. CDR3 in DNA: TGCAGCGTTGACCCCGCTCTAGCGGGCCGCACAGATACGCAGTATTTT. Protein product: CSVDPALAGRTDTQYF. V gene TRBV29-1 combines with J gene TRBJ2-3, with 8 bases that match TRBD2. In germline, CDR1 is SQVTM, CDR2 ANQGSEA. V shed 3 bases and J 1 base; nucleotides not matched to a gene: 9. The CDR3 sequence is 16 residues long.

In DNA, the CDR3 is TGTGCCAGCAGTGAAACCAAGCGGAGTGAAGCTTTCTTT. It yields the protein CASSETKRSEAFF. This chain uses TRBV27 with TRBJ1-1; D remains unclear. V dropped 5 bases and J dropped 7 bases, with 14 bases sitting between them. Germline CDR1 and CDR2: MNHEY and SMNVEV (reference sequence). The CDR3 consists of 13 residues.